These 10 T cell receptor beta chains came from one sample sequenced in a study of blood T cell repertoires in COVID-19. Some clones are missing from TCRdb's copy, which holds only in-frame ones; the method was immunoSEQ multiplex PCR. The sample includes around 150,000 clones, about 92% of them seen just once. Sample: peripheral blood. The receptors here all came from a man aged 30 to 39 with COVID-19, enrolled during active disease.

The rearrangement links TRBV24-1 to TRBJ1-4; D perhaps matches TRBD1 (6 bases). The CDR3 loop spans 15 amino acids. The V end lost 3 bases, the J end lost 6 bases, and 13 bases lay between the germline ends. Germline V gene data show CDR1 as KGHDR and CDR2 as SFDVKD. CDR3 nucleotide sequence: TGTGCCACCAGTGATCCTCAGGGGCGGGATGAAAAACTGTTTTTT. Translation gives CATSDPQGRDEKLFF.

The chain carries TRBV7-8 and TRBJ1-1; D is perhaps TRBD1 (6 bases). This CDR3 has 14 amino acids. V lost 5 bases to trimming and J lost 2 bases, with 12 bases between them. CDR1 and CDR2 (germline): SGHVS, FQNEAQ. CDR3 amino acids: CASSPQDRNTEAFF. For the CDR3, the DNA is TGTGCCAGCAGCCCCCAGGACAGAAACACTGAAGCTTTCTTT.

This chain connects TRBV19 to TRBJ2-1; TRBD2 agrees at 11 bases. CDR1 is LNHDA and CDR2 is SQIVND in the germline V gene (reference sequence). CDR3 size: 14 residues. The V and J ends lost 7 bases and 6 bases, in that order; junction bases with no gene match: 5. CDR3 in amino acids: CASTTGTSGNEQFF. In DNA form, the CDR3 reads TGTGCCAGTACCACCGGGACTAGCGGCAATGAGCAGTTCTTC.

V gene TRBV6-2 or TRBV6-3 combines with J gene TRBJ1-5, with 8 bases that match TRBD1. V was pared by 0 bases and J by 9 bases, with 10 bases of the junction left unmatched. Germline lookup yields CDR1 MNHEY and CDR2 SVGEGT. This CDR3 has 16 amino acids. The CDR3 region is CASSYSKDRDGGPQHF. DNA of the CDR3: TGTGCCAGCAGTTACTCGAAGGACAGGGATGGTGGGCCCCAGCATTTT.

Only one count was recorded for this clone. The V and J genes are TRBV29-1 and TRBJ2-1; a weak D match, TRBD1 (6 bases). V lost 7 bases to trimming and J lost 8 bases, with 21 bases between them. Germline V gene lookup returns CDR1 SQVTM and CDR2 ANQGSEA. CDR3 length: 14 amino acids. The CDR3 nucleotides read TGCAGCGCTAAAACAGGGAGACCTTACGATGAGCAGTTCTTC. Its translation is CSAKTGRPYDEQFF.

The V and J genes are TRBV3-1 (or the pseudogene TRBV3-2) and TRBJ1-1, with D possibly TRBD1 on 5 matching bases. Between the trimmed V and J ends, which lost 4 bases and 0 bases, there was a span of 9 bases. In germline, CDR1 is LGHDT, CDR2 YNNKEL (reference sequence). This CDR3 comprises 14 residues. CDR3 bases: TGTGCCAGCAGCCCCGGGGGTCTGAACACTGAAGCTTTCTTT. It is translated as CASSPGGLNTEAFF.

Here the CDR3 reads CASSSGTSGRGTGELFF. The CDR3 DNA reads as TGTGCCAGCAGCTCCGGGACTAGCGGGAGAGGGACCGGGGAGCTGTTTTTT. V gene TRBV7-9 combines with J gene TRBJ2-2; 14 nucleotides agree with TRBD2. The CDR3 has 17 residues. J gave up 5 bases and V 4 bases, and 6 bases lay outside the gene matches. Germline V gene sequence: CDR1 SEHNR, CDR2 FQNEAQ (reference sequence).

This clone has only a few counts. V is TRBV6-4 and J is TRBJ1-2, with a possible D match to TRBD1 (5 bases). V was pared by 2 bases and J by 4 bases, with 5 bases between. The CDR3 is 12 residues long. CDR1 MRHNA and CDR2 SNTAGT come from the germline V gene. CDR3 bases: TGTGCCAGCAGTGACAGGGGCTATGGCTACACCTTC. This codes for CASSDRGYGYTF.

V is TRBV5-1 and J is TRBJ1-2; the match to TRBD1 covers 7 bases. Germline assignment: CDR1 SGHRS and CDR2 YFSETQ. V lost 1 base, J lost 1 base, and 1 base stayed unmatched. The CDR3 runs to 14 residues. CDR3 protein: CASSLTGDNYGYTF. As DNA, the CDR3 is TGCGCCAGCAGCTTGACAGGGGATAACTATGGCTACACCTTC.

The chain joins TRBV15 to TRBJ1-3; no firm D call. Trimming took 1 base from V and 0 from J, leaving 10 bases between them. This CDR3 contains 16 residues. CDR1 is LNHNV, CDR2 YYDKDF, per germline (reference sequence). The CDR3 nucleotides read TGTGCCACCAGCAGAGGGGCCGTACCCTCTGGAAACACCATATATTTT. Translated, it gives CATSRGAVPSGNTIYF.